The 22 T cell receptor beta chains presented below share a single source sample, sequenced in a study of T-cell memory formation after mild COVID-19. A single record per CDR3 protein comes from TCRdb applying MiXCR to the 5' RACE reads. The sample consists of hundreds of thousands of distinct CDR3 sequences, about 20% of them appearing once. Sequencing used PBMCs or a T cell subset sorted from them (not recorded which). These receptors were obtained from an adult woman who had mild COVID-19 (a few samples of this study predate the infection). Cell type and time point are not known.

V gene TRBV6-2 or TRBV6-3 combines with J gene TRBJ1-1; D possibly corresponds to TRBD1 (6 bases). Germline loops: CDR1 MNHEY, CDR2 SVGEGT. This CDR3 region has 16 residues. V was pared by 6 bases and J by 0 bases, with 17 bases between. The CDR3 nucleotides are TGTGCCAGCAGCCGGGGGGGGCAGGGTATGAACACTGAAGCTTTCTTT. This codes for CASSRGGQGMNTEAFF.

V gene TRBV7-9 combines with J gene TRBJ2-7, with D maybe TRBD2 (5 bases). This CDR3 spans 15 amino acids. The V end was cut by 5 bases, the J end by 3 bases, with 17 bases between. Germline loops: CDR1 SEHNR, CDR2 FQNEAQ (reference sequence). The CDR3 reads CASSPVERLLYEQYF. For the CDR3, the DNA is TGTGCCAGCAGCCCTGTGGAGCGGTTACTCTACGAGCAGTACTTC.

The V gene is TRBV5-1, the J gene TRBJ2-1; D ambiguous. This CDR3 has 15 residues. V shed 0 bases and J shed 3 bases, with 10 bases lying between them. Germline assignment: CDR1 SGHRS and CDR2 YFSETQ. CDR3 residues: CASSLVRVLYNEQFF. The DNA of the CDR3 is TGCGCCAGCAGCTTGGTGAGAGTCCTCTACAATGAGCAGTTCTTC.

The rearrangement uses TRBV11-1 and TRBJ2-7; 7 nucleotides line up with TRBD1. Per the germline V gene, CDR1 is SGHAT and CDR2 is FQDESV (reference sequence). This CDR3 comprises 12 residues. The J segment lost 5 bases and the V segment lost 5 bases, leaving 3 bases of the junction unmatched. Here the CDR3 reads CASSQGVNEQYF. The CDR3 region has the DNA TGTGCCAGCAGCCAGGGGGTTAACGAGCAGTACTTC.

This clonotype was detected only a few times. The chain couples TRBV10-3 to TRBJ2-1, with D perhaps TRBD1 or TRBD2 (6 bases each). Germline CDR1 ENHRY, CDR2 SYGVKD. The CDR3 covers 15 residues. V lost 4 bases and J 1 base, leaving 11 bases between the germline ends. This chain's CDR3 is CAISVLGGSYNEQFF. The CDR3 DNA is TGTGCCATCAGTGTCTTAGGGGGGTCCTACAATGAGCAGTTCTTC.

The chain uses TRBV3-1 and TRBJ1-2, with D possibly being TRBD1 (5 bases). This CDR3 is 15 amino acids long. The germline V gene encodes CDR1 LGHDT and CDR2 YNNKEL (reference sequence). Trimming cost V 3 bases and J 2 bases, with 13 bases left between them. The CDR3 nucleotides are TGTGCCAGCAGCCAGGGGACCTACGTAAACTATGGCTACACCTTC. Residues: CASSQGTYVNYGYTF.

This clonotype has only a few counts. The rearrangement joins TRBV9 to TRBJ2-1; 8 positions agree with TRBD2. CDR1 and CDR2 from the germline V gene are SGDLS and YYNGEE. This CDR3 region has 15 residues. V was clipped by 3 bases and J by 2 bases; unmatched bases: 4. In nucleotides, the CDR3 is TGTGCCAGCAGCGGAGCGGGAGTCGCCTACAATGAGCAGTTCTTC. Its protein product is CASSGAGVAYNEQFF.

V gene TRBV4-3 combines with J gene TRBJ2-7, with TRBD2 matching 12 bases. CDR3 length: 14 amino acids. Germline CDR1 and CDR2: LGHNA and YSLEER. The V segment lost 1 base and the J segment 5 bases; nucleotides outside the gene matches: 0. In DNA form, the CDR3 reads TGCGCCAGCAGCCAAGGACTAGCGGGAGACGAGCAGTACTTC. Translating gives CASSQGLAGDEQYF.

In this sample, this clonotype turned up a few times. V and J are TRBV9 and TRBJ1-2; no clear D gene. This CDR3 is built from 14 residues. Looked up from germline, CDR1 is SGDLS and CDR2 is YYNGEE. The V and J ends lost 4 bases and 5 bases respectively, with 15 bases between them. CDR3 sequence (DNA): TGTGCCAGCAGCCCTTGGAGAGGGAAGTATGGCTACACCTTC. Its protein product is CASSPWRGKYGYTF.

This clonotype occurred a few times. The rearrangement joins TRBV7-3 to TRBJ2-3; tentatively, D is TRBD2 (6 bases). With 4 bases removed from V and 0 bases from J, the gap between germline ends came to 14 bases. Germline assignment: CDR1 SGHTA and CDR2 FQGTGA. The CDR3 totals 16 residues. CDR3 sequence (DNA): TGTGCCAGCAGCTCATCCGGACTATCGAGCACAGATACGCAGTATTTT. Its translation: CASSSSGLSSTDTQYF.

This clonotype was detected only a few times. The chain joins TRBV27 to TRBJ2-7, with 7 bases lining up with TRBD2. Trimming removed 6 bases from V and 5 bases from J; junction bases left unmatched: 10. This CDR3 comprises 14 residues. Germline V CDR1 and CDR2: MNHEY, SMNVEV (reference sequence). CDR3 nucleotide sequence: TGTGCCAGCAGCCGTCGCGGGAGTTCGAACGAGCAGTACTTC. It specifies CASSRRGSSNEQYF.

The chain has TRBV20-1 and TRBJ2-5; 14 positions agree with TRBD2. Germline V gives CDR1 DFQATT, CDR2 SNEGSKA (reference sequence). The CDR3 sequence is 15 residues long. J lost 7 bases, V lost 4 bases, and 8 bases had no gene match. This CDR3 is CSAKTSGREPGTQYF. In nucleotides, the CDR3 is TGCAGTGCTAAGACTAGCGGGAGGGAACCAGGGACCCAGTACTTC.

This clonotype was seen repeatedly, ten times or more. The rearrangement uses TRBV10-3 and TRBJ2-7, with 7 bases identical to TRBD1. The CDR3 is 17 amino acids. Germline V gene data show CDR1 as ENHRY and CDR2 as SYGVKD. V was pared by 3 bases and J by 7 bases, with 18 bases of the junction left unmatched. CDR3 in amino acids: CAISDHPRDRPRGEQYF. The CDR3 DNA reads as TGTGCCATCAGTGACCACCCTAGGGACAGACCCCGAGGGGAGCAGTACTTC.

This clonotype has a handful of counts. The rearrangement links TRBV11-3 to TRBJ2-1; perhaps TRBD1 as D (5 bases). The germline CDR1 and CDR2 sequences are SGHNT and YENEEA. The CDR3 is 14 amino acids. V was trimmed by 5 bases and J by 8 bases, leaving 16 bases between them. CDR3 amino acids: CASSPIQGSHEQFF. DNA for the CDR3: TGTGCCAGCAGCCCAATTCAGGGTTCCCATGAGCAGTTCTTC.

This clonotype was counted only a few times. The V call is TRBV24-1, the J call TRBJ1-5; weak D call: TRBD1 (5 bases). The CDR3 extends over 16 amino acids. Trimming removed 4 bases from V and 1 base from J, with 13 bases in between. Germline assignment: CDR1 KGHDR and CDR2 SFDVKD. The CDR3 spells CATSDHRKGSNQPQHF. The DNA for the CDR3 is TGTGCCACCAGTGACCACAGGAAAGGAAGCAATCAGCCCCAGCATTTT.

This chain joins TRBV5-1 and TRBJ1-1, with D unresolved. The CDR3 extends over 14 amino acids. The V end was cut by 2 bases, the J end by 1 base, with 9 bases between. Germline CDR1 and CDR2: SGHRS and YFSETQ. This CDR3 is CASSFSPGNTEAFF. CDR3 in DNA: TGCGCCAGCAGCTTTTCGCCAGGGAACACTGAAGCTTTCTTT.

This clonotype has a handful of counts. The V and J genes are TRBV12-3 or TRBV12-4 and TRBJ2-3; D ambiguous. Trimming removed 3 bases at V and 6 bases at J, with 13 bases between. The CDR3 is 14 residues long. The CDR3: CASSFTVRPDTQYF. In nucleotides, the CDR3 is TGTGCCAGCAGTTTCACGGTGAGGCCCGATACGCAGTATTTT.

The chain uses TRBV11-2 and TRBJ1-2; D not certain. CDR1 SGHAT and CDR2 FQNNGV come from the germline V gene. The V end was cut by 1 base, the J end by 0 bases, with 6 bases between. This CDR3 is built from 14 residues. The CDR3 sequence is CASSLGVSNYGYTF. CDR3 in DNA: TGTGCCAGCAGCTTAGGGGTATCTAACTATGGCTACACCTTC.

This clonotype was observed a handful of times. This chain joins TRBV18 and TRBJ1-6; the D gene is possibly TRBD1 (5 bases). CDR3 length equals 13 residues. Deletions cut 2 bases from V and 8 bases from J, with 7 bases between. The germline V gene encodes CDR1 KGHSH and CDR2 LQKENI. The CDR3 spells CASSPVGDSPLHF. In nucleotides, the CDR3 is TGTGCCAGCTCACCAGTGGGGGATTCACCCCTCCACTTT. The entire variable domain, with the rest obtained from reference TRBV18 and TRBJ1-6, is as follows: NAGVMQNPRHLVRRRGQEARLRCSPMKGHSHVYWYRQLPEEGLKFMVYLQKENIIDESGMPKERFSAEFPKEGPSILRIQQVVRGDSAAYFCASSPVGDSPLHFGNGTRLTVT.

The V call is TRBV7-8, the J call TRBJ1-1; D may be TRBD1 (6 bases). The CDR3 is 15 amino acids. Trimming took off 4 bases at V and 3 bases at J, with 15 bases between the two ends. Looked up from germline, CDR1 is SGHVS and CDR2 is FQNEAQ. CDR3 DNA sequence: TGTGCCAGCAGCTCAGGGGACCGCGAGGACACTGAAGCTTTCTTT. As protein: CASSSGDREDTEAFF.

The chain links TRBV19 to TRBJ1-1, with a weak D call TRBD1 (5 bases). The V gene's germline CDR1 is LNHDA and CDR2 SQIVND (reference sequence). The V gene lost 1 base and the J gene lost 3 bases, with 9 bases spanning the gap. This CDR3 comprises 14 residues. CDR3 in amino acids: CASSIVRGDTEAFF. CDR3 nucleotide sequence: TGTGCCAGTAGTATAGTCCGGGGGGACACTGAAGCTTTCTTT.

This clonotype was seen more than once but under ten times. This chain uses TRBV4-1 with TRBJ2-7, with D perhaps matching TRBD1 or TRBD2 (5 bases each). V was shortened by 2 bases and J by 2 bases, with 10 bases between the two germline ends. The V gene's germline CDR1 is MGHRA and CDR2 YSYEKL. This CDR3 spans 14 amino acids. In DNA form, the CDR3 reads TGCGCCAGCAGCCAACTGGGGGTCACCTACGAGCAGTACTTC. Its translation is CASSQLGVTYEQYF.